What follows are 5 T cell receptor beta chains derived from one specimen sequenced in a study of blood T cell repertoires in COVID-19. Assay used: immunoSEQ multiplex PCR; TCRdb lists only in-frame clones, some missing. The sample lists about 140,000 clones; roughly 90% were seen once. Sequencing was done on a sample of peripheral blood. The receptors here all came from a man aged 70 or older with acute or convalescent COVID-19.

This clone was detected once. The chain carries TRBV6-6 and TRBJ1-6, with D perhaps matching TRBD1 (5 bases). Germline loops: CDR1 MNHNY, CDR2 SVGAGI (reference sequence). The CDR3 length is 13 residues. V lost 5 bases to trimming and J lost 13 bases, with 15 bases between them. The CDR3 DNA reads TGTGCCAGCAGTAATCAGGGTTCTCAGCCCCTCCACTTT. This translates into CASSNQGSQPLHF.

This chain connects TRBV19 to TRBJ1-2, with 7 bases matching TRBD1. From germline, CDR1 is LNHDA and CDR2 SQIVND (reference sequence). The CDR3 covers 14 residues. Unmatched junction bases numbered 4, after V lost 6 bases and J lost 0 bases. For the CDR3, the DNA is TGTGCCAGTAGGGGACAGCCATCTAACTATGGCTACACCTTC. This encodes CASRGQPSNYGYTF.

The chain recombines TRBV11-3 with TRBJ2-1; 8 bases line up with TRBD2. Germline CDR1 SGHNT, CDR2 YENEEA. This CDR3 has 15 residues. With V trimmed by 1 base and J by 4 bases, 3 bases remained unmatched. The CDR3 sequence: CASSLAGGSYNEQFF. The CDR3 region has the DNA TGTGCCAGCAGCTTAGCGGGAGGGTCGTACAATGAGCAGTTCTTC.

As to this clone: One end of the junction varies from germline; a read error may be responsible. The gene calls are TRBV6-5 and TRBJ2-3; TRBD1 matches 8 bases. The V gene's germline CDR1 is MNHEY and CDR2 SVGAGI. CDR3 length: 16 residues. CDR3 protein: CASRYSPDRGTDTQYF. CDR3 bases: TGTGCCAGCAGATACTCACCCGACAGGGGAACAGATACGCAGTATTTT.

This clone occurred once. Here the CDR3 DNA reads TGTGCCAGCAGCCCGGGACTAGCGGGAGGGGGGGATGAGCAGTTCTTC. Encoded protein: CASSPGLAGGGDEQFF. The chain combines TRBV7-9 with TRBJ2-1; 16 nucleotides line up with TRBD2. Germline assignment: CDR1 SEHNR and CDR2 FQNEAQ (reference sequence). CDR3 size: 16 residues. V trimming: 5 bases; J trimming: 8 bases; junction bases outside the gene matches: 6.